A single sample is the source of the 19 T cell receptor beta chains below, sequenced in a study of vaccination effects on CD4 cells after COVID-19. These receptors lack a known antigen. Before sequencing, viral peptide pools were used by the ViraFEST assay to expand antigen-specific CD4+ T cells. On roughly day 10 of culture, CD4+ T cells were separated out. Vaccine administered to participants consisted of two doses of either BNT162b2 or mRNA-1273. Repertoires were generated with immunoSEQ multiplex PCR, while TCRdb's copy carries only in-frame clones and drops some. The sample holds approximately 26,000 clones, nearly 80% seen once. The material was CD4+ T cells from PBMCs cultured with SARS-CoV-2 spike peptides, obtained after COVID-19 vaccination. All receptors derive from a human donor who received a COVID-19 vaccine. Some clones in this sample may be carry-over from other donors' samples.

The chain combines TRBV4-1 with TRBJ1-5; D is uncertain. This CDR3 contains 14 residues. Looked up from germline, CDR1 is MGHRA and CDR2 is YSYEKL. With 2 bases removed from V and 1 base from J, the gap between germline ends came to 6 bases. The CDR3 region is CASSQLQSNQPQHF. Written as DNA, the CDR3 is TGCGCCAGCAGCCAACTGCAGAGCAATCAGCCCCAGCATTTT.

The chain uses TRBV27 and TRBJ2-1; 13 bases align to TRBD2. Germline V gene sequence: CDR1 MNHEY, CDR2 SMNVEV (reference sequence). Trimming at V came to 4 bases and at J to 5 bases, leaving 2 bases not matched to a gene. This CDR3 is 15 amino acids long. The DNA for the CDR3 is TGTGCCAGCAGTTGGGGGACTAGCGGGAACAATGAGCAGTTCTTC. Translated: CASSWGTSGNNEQFF.

The rearrangement links TRBV4-1 to TRBJ2-5; weak D call: TRBD1 (6 bases). The CDR3 consists of 18 residues. Germline loops: CDR1 MGHRA, CDR2 YSYEKL. V was clipped by 0 bases and J by 3 bases, with 20 bases between them. The CDR3 sequence: CASSQDSRAGAGEETQYF. For the CDR3, the DNA is TGCGCCAGCAGCCAAGATAGCCGCGCAGGGGCGGGTGAAGAGACCCAGTACTTC.

The genes are TRBV29-1 and TRBJ1-1; D gene ambiguous. Germline V CDR1 and CDR2: SQVTM, ANQGSEA. The CDR3 is 14 amino acids. V lost 0 bases and J 5 bases, leaving 13 bases between the germline ends. The CDR3 loop reads CSVEDMRAGTEAFF. In DNA form, the CDR3 reads TGCAGCGTTGAAGATATGAGGGCAGGTACTGAAGCTTTCTTT.

The chain combines TRBV7-3 with TRBJ2-1; 7 bases match TRBD2. CDR1 is SGHTA, CDR2 FQGTGA, per germline. Trimming at V came to 1 base and at J to 4 bases, leaving 7 bases not matched to a gene. The CDR3 is 16 residues long. In DNA form, the CDR3 reads TGTGCCAGCAGCTTAAAAGGCCTAGCGGAGTACAATGAGCAGTTCTTC. Its protein is CASSLKGLAEYNEQFF. The variable domain in full, with the rest retrieved from reference TRBV7-3 and TRBJ2-1, is GAGVSQTPSNKVTEKGKYVELRCDPISGHTALYWYRQSLGQGPEFLIYFQGTGAADDSGLPNDRFFAVRPEGSVSTLKIQRTERGDSAVYLCASSLKGLAEYNEQFFGPGTRLTVL.

This chain links TRBV12-3 or TRBV12-4 with TRBJ1-1; D gene ambiguous. Trimming shortened V by 2 bases and J by 6 bases, and 4 bases separated the two germline ends. CDR3 length equals 11 residues. As DNA, the CDR3 is TGTGCCAGCAGTTTATGGTCTGAAGCTTTCTTT. Encoded protein: CASSLWSEAFF.

The chain combines TRBV7-2 with TRBJ1-2; D ambiguous. Trimming took off 1 base at V and 4 bases at J, with 16 bases between the two ends. The CDR3 length is 16 residues. Looked up from germline, CDR1 is SGHTA and CDR2 is FQGNSA. In DNA, the CDR3 is TGTGCCAGCAGCTTAGGTAGAGGGCAGTTCTCCTATGGCTACACCTTC. It encodes CASSLGRGQFSYGYTF.

The chain links TRBV10-1 to TRBJ2-2, with D possibly TRBD1 on 6 matching bases. Germline lookup yields CDR1 WNHNN and CDR2 SYGVQD (reference sequence). The V gene lost 5 bases and the J gene lost 0 bases, with 13 bases spanning the gap. This CDR3 has 16 amino acids. CDR3 DNA: TGCGCCAGCAGTAGTAGGACAGCCCCGAACACCGGGGAGCTGTTTTTT. Translation: CASSSRTAPNTGELFF.

This clone was counted once. V and J are TRBV3-1 (or the pseudogene TRBV3-2) and TRBJ1-1, with TRBD1 matching 7 bases. The V segment lost 6 bases and the J segment 1 base; nucleotides outside the gene matches: 11. The CDR3 spans 16 residues. The V gene's germline CDR1 is LGHDT and CDR2 YNNKEL (reference sequence). The CDR3 DNA reads TGTGCCAGCAGTCAATGGGGGGGACAGCAGAACACTGAAGCTTTCTTT. Its translation is CASSQWGGQQNTEAFF.

The rearrangement links TRBV10-1 to TRBJ2-3; the match to TRBD2 covers 12 bases. Germline values: CDR1 WNHNN, CDR2 SYGVQD (reference sequence). With V trimmed by 7 bases and J by 13 bases, 9 bases remained unmatched. The CDR3 covers 13 residues. CDR3 sequence reads: CASKPSGGAKEYF. The CDR3 DNA follows: TGCGCCAGCAAGCCTAGCGGGGGGGCGAAAGAGTATTTT.

J is TRBJ2-5 and V is TRBV5-8; D is possibly TRBD1 (5 bases). Germline V gene data show CDR1 as SGHTS and CDR2 as YDEGEE. Deletions cut 3 bases from V and 4 bases from J, with 16 bases between. The CDR3 is 15 amino acids. The CDR3 DNA sequence: TGTGCCAGCAGCTACCGACAGAGTTTCTTAGAGACCCAGTACTTC. It codes for CASSYRQSFLETQYF.

The rearrangement joins TRBV24-1 to TRBJ1-2; no clear D gene. Trimming left V 5 bases short and J 0 bases short, with 3 bases between. This CDR3 comprises 12 residues. Looked up from germline, CDR1 is KGHDR and CDR2 is SFDVKD. In DNA form, the CDR3 reads TGTGCCACCAGTGTCGCTAACTATGGCTACACCTTC. This codes for CATSVANYGYTF.

In nucleotides, the CDR3 is TGCGCCAGCAAGGCTGGAGTGAACTCCCAAGAGACCCAGTACTTC. This gives the protein CASKAGVNSQETQYF. This chain links TRBV5-1 with TRBJ2-5; D gene uncertain. V was trimmed by 6 bases and J by 1 base, leaving 16 bases between them. In germline, CDR1 is SGHRS, CDR2 YFSETQ. The CDR3 runs 15 residues.

This clone was seen only a few times. The V and J genes are TRBV11-3 and TRBJ1-6, with TRBD1 as a possible D gene (6 bases). This CDR3 is 14 amino acids long. Trimming pared 5 bases from V and 10 bases from J, leaving 15 bases between. CDR1 is SGHNT and CDR2 is YENEEA in the germline V gene. This chain's CDR3 is CASSRGRTGSPLHF. In nucleotides, the CDR3 is TGTGCCAGCAGCCGCGGGCGTACAGGGTCACCCCTCCACTTT.

This clone was picked up one time. This chain links TRBV15 with TRBJ1-4; 7 bases line up with TRBD1. CDR3 length: 16 amino acids. Germline V CDR1 and CDR2: LNHNV, YYDKDF (reference sequence). Trimming took 2 bases from V and 4 from J; bases not matched to a gene: 7. The CDR3 sequence is CATSRPGGGGNEKLFF. The CDR3 nucleotides are TGTGCCACCAGCAGACCGGGAGGGGGCGGTAATGAAAAACTGTTTTTT.

The chain employs TRBV19 and TRBJ1-4; perhaps TRBD1 as D (6 bases). Trimming stripped 5 bases from V and 0 bases from J, with 16 bases between. This CDR3 is built from 17 residues. CDR1 and CDR2 (germline): LNHDA, SQIVND (reference sequence). The CDR3 DNA is TGTGCCAGTAGTCATCCGACAGGAATCTCAACTAATGAAAAACTGTTTTTT. Protein: CASSHPTGISTNEKLFF. Full variable domain (missing parts from reference TRBV19 and TRBJ1-4): DGGITQSPKYLFRKEGQNVTLSCEQNLNHDAMYWYRQDPGQGLRLIYYSQIVNDFQKGDIAEGYSVSREKKESFPLTVTSAQKNPTAFYLCASSHPTGISTNEKLFFGSGTQLSVL.

V and J are TRBV7-3 and TRBJ2-7; maybe TRBD2 (5 bases). The germline V gene encodes CDR1 SGHTA and CDR2 FQGTGA. CDR3 length: 13 amino acids. Between the trimmed V and J ends, which lost 2 bases and 5 bases, there was a span of 10 bases. The CDR3 here is CASSLFAGDEQYV. In DNA, the CDR3 is TGTGCCAGCAGCTTATTTGCGGGCGACGAGCAGTACGTC.

The sample holds one count of this clone. The rearrangement uses TRBV9 and TRBJ2-1; TRBD1 matches 10 bases. The J segment lost 5 bases and the V segment lost 3 bases, leaving 5 bases of the junction unmatched. From germline, CDR1 is SGDLS and CDR2 YYNGEE. CDR3 length: 15 residues. The CDR3 is CASSASGTGDNEQFF. CDR3 in DNA: TGTGCCAGCAGCGCCTCCGGGACAGGGGACAATGAGCAGTTCTTC.

The gene calls are TRBV5-1 and TRBJ2-7; D is undetermined. In germline, CDR1 is SGHRS, CDR2 YFSETQ. With 0 bases removed from V and 6 bases from J, the gap between germline ends came to 7 bases. The CDR3 has 12 amino acids. CDR3 coding DNA: TGCGCCAGCAGCTTGGGGTACGGCGAGCAGTACGTC. Translating gives CASSLGYGEQYV.